This T cell receptor (beta chain) was sequenced during a study of Ad26.COV2.S vaccination and SARS-CoV-2 variants. Study overall: Each vaccinee took Ad26.COV2.S intramuscularly, once or twice 56 days apart. Findings and caveats of the study: Placebo recipients and vaccine recipients were similar in non-spike TCR breadth.

TCRdb's table, derived via immunoSEQ multiplex PCR, lists solely in-frame clones and lacks some. Among around 320,000 clones, roughly 80% were seen once, and the ten largest hold roughly 2%. Stated treatment: around 19 received Ad26.COV2.S at low or high dose, single or two shots; five or six received placebo; per-sample allocation not given. Specimen acquisition occurred on day 63 following the initial vaccine or placebo injection. Concerning this clone: Its antigen is unidentified.

The CDR3 sequence is 12 residues long. V was trimmed by 4 bases and J by 7 bases, leaving 10 bases between them. Germline V gene sequence: CDR1 MNHEY, CDR2 SMNVEV (reference sequence). The V call is TRBV27, the J call TRBJ1-2; weak D call: TRBD1 (5 bases). Material: peripheral blood, obtained in a trial of Ad26.COV2.S vaccine versus placebo. The clonotype was recovered from a person aged 18 to 59 who received the Ad26.COV2.S COVID-19 vaccine or a placebo. The CDR3 is CASSSPGFGYTF. The CDR3 nucleotides are TGTGCCAGCAGTTCCCCAGGGTTTGGCTACACCTTC.